This TCR beta chain was observed in a study of shared T cell receptors in the human thymus. TCRdb's copy holds only in-frame clones and misses some; the assay was immunoSEQ multiplex PCR. The repertoire holds some 700,000 clones, with 88% as singletons. Germline CDR1 reads SGHDT; CDR2 reads YYEEEE. V lost 3 bases and J lost 7; bases outside the gene matches: 10. CDR3 length equals 15 residues. This same sample was also part of a study on human thymus T cells. In that study: Resections that were taken during corrective heart surgery supplied the thymus tissue. V and J genes seemed to be used with bias in thymic and blood repertoires. Related research described thymic repertoires that were highly overlapping among unrelated individuals.

The V call is TRBV5-6, the J call TRBJ2-5, with 9 nucleotides matching TRBD1. Sequenced: thymocytes. The receptor comes from a boy younger than two with a congenital heart defect. The CDR3 protein is CASSWWGQGGGTQYF. The CDR3 DNA sequence: TGTGCCAGCAGCTGGTGGGGACAGGGAGGGGGGACCCAGTACTTC.